Below are 23 T cell receptor beta chains sequenced from a single sample in a study of T cell repertoires in cytomegalovirus infection. These receptors have no known antigen. TCRdb used MiXCR to reprocess the reads, holding one entry per CDR3 protein. This table has about 280,000 distinct CDR3 sequences, roughly a fifth appearing once. The sample in question was cultured PBMCs, obtained from culture after CMV antigen stimulation. The origin of the receptors is a human donor in good health (CMV status not recorded). Some clones in this sample may be carry-over from other donors' samples.

This clonotype was recorded a few times. The chain couples TRBV28 to TRBJ2-7; weak D call: TRBD1 (5 bases). The V gene's germline CDR1 is MDHEN and CDR2 SYDVKM. The germline V and J ends were trimmed by 6 bases and 3 bases, with 18 bases remaining between them. The CDR3 has 15 amino acids. Written as DNA, the CDR3 is TGTGCCAGCAGACGAAAAGGCAGGGCCTTCTACGAGCAGTACTTC. Its translation is CASRRKGRAFYEQYF.

This clonotype was detected ten times or more. The chain carries TRBV7-2 and TRBJ1-1, with D possibly TRBD1 on 6 matching bases. Deletions cut 7 bases from V and 4 bases from J, with 13 bases between. The CDR3 totals 13 residues. Germline V gives CDR1 SGHTA, CDR2 FQGNSA. The CDR3 bases are TGTGCCAGCATCCAAAGGGGGGTCACTGAAGCTTTCTTT. Residues: CASIQRGVTEAFF.

This clonotype was detected ten times or more. The chain couples TRBV6-5 to TRBJ2-1; D is uncertain. CDR3 size: 14 residues. CDR1 and CDR2 from the germline V gene are MNHEY and SVGAGI. V was cut by 4 bases and J by 6 bases, with 13 bases left in between. The CDR3 DNA reads TGTGCCAGCAGTTTCCTCCTAAGTCCCAATGAGCAGTTCTTC. It specifies CASSFLLSPNEQFF.

This chain connects TRBV6-8 to TRBJ1-1; the match to TRBD1 covers 9 bases. The length of the CDR3 is 13 residues. V was clipped by 2 bases and J by 8 bases; unmatched bases: 3. Per germline, CDR1 MNHGY and CDR2 SAAAGT. The CDR3 is CASSYGGQGEAFF. The CDR3 nucleotides are TGTGCCAGCAGTTACGGGGGACAGGGCGAAGCTTTCTTT.

V gene TRBV7-9 combines with J gene TRBJ1-5; TRBD1 matches at 7 bases. V lost 7 bases, J lost 2 bases, and 5 bases stayed unmatched. From germline, CDR1 is SEHNR and CDR2 FQNEAQ (reference sequence). The CDR3 runs 14 residues. In nucleotides, the CDR3 is TGTGCCAGCACGCGACAGGGCGGCAATCAGCCCCAGCATTTT. Translating it yields CASTRQGGNQPQHF.

J is TRBJ2-1 and V is TRBV18, with 9 bases identical to TRBD1. Germline V gene data show CDR1 as KGHSH and CDR2 as LQKENI. V shed 8 bases, J shed 5 bases, and the junction held 10 bases outside the gene matches. The CDR3 contains 15 residues. The CDR3 coding sequence is TGTGCCAGCCAACCACGGGACAGGGTTAACAATGAGCAGTTCTTC. This codes for CASQPRDRVNNEQFF.

This clonotype was observed once. The chain recombines TRBV28 with TRBJ1-2; 8 positions match TRBD1. With 7 bases clipped from V and 0 bases from J, the junction kept 7 bases outside the gene matches. Germline lookup yields CDR1 MDHEN and CDR2 SYDVKM. The CDR3 runs 15 residues. CDR3 loop: CASTPQGGPNYGYTF. In DNA, the CDR3 is TGTGCCAGCACCCCACAGGGGGGCCCTAACTATGGCTACACCTTC.

The chain links TRBV5-4 to TRBJ2-1; 9 bases line up with TRBD2. Germline V gene lookup returns CDR1 SGHNT and CDR2 YYREEE (reference sequence). The V gene end was trimmed by 2 bases and the J gene end by 15 bases; junction bases not matched to a gene: 12. There are 14 residues in the CDR3. CDR3 in DNA: TGTGCCAGCAGCTTTTTTGGGGGCGGGAGGGCTTGGTTCTTC. Translating it yields CASSFFGGGRAWFF.

This clonotype was counted a single time. The CDR3 spells CATSREAGAADTQYF. As DNA, the CDR3 is TGTGCCACCAGCAGAGAAGCGGGAGCCGCAGATACGCAGTATTTT. V and J are TRBV15 and TRBJ2-3, with 8 bases fitting TRBD2. CDR3 length equals 15 residues. J was trimmed by 4 bases and V by 0 bases; bases with no gene match: 3. The germline V gene has CDR1 LNHNV and CDR2 YYDKDF (reference sequence). Together with reference TRBV15 and TRBJ2-3, the CDR3 gives the full variable domain: DAMVIQNPRYQVTQFGKPVTLSCSQTLNHNVMYWYQQKSSQAPKLLFHYYDKDFNNEADTPDNFQSRRPNTSFCFLDIRSPGLGDTAMYLCATSREAGAADTQYFGPGTRLTVL.

This clonotype was counted many times. The V gene is TRBV7-2, the J gene TRBJ2-2, with TRBD2 matching 15 bases. V gave up 5 bases and J gave up 5 bases; unmatched junction bases: 6. The CDR3 loop spans 17 amino acids. Germline V lookup: CDR1 SGHTA, CDR2 FQGNSA. The CDR3 nucleotides read TGTGCCAGCAGCAACTCCGGGACTAGCGGGAGGACCGGGGAGCTGTTTTTT. This encodes CASSNSGTSGRTGELFF.

This clonotype was recorded a few times. The CDR3 sequence is CAISHQGTYEQYF. The CDR3 bases are TGTGCCATCAGTCATCAGGGTACCTACGAGCAGTACTTC. V gene TRBV10-3 combines with J gene TRBJ2-7, with a weak D call TRBD1 (5 bases). CDR3 length: 13 residues. The V gene's germline CDR1 is ENHRY and CDR2 SYGVKD. V shed 5 bases and J shed 2 bases, with 10 bases lying between them.

The chain links TRBV24-1 to TRBJ2-3, with TRBD2 matching 7 bases. V was clipped by 3 bases and J by 0 bases; unmatched bases: 5. This CDR3 has 16 residues. In germline, CDR1 is KGHDR, CDR2 SFDVKD. CDR3 sequence (DNA): TGTGCCACCAGTGATCCCGGGGGGACTAGCACAGATACGCAGTATTTT. The encoded protein is CATSDPGGTSTDTQYF.

The V and J genes are TRBV2 and TRBJ2-7, with TRBD2 identical over 13 bases. V lost 4 bases, J lost 7 bases, and 10 bases stayed unmatched. CDR3 size: 16 residues. Germline CDR1 and CDR2: SNHLY and FYNNEI. The CDR3: CASSGVGTSGDREQYF. As DNA, the CDR3 is TGTGCCAGCAGTGGAGTCGGGACTAGCGGGGATAGGGAGCAGTACTTC.

This sequence joins TRBV27 and TRBJ2-5, with 8 nucleotides matching TRBD2. This CDR3 region has 14 residues. Germline CDR1 MNHEY, CDR2 SMNVEV (reference sequence). V shed 5 bases, J shed 4 bases, and the junction held 6 bases outside the gene matches. The CDR3 sequence is CASSHRGGRETQYF. The CDR3 DNA reads as TGTGCCAGCAGTCATCGGGGGGGAAGAGAGACCCAGTACTTC.

V gene TRBV5-5 combines with J gene TRBJ2-7; TRBD1 is a possible D gene (5 bases). V was shortened by 5 bases and J by 3 bases, with 12 bases between the two germline ends. This CDR3 region has 13 residues. Germline assignment: CDR1 SGHKS and CDR2 YYEKEE (reference sequence). CDR3: CASSPAGFYEQYF. The DNA for the CDR3 is TGTGCCAGCAGTCCAGCAGGGTTCTACGAGCAGTACTTC.

V and J are TRBV27 and TRBJ2-6; 11 positions agree with TRBD1. This CDR3 is 17 amino acids long. V lost 5 bases, J lost 4 bases, and 7 bases stayed unmatched. Germline V gives CDR1 MNHEY, CDR2 SMNVEV (reference sequence). CDR3 coding DNA: TGTGCCAGCAGTATGGGACAGGGGGAGTTCGGGGCCAACGTCCTGACTTTC. This codes for CASSMGQGEFGANVLTF.

This clonotype turned up a few times. V gene TRBV20-1 combines with J gene TRBJ2-6; maybe TRBD2 (6 bases). This CDR3 comprises 17 residues. V was cut by 3 bases and J by 4 bases, with 19 bases left in between. The V gene's germline CDR1 is DFQATT and CDR2 SNEGSKA (reference sequence). As DNA, the CDR3 is TGCAGTGCTAGGGAGGGCCATCGCCGCTACGGGGCCAACGTCCTGACTTTC. It yields the protein CSAREGHRRYGANVLTF.

This clonotype was seen only a few times. The chain joins TRBV9 to TRBJ2-3, with 9 bases aligning to TRBD1. The CDR3 is 15 amino acids. Germline V lookup: CDR1 SGDLS, CDR2 YYNGEE. Unmatched junction bases numbered 3, after V lost 4 bases and J lost 0 bases. This chain's CDR3 is CASSRDRGSTDTQYF. The CDR3 DNA is TGTGCCAGCAGCCGTGACAGGGGGAGCACAGATACGCAGTATTTT.

J is TRBJ1-5 and V is TRBV29-1, with D possibly matching TRBD1 (6 bases). Trimming cost V 4 bases and J 4 bases, with 11 bases left between them. The CDR3 extends over 13 amino acids. CDR1 is SQVTM and CDR2 is ANQGSEA in the germline V gene. The DNA for the CDR3 is TGCAGCGTTGGGGCAGGACAGAATCAGCCCCAGCATTTT. Encoded protein: CSVGAGQNQPQHF.

This clonotype was observed a few times. The chain has TRBV29-1 and TRBJ2-7, with D possibly matching TRBD2 (6 bases). CDR3 length: 13 amino acids. Looked up from germline, CDR1 is SQVTM and CDR2 is ANQGSEA. Trimming removed 5 bases from V and 3 bases from J, with 14 bases in between. The CDR3 region has the DNA TGCAGCGTTATAGCGGAGTCGGGCTACGAGCAGTACTTC. Its translation: CSVIAESGYEQYF.

This chain uses TRBV27 with TRBJ2-1; D might be TRBD2 (5 bases). The CDR3 length is 11 residues. V was cut by 8 bases and J by 9 bases, with 11 bases left in between. Looked up from germline, CDR1 is MNHEY and CDR2 is SMNVEV (reference sequence). The CDR3 is CASGPRGEQFF. The CDR3 nucleotides read TGTGCCAGCGGCCCCCGGGGTGAGCAGTTCTTC.

This clonotype was counted many times. CDR3 protein: CASSNPTSGRIHNEQFF. CDR3 sequence (DNA): TGTGCCAGCAGTAACCCGACTAGCGGGAGGATTCACAATGAGCAGTTCTTC. This rearrangement joins TRBV7-2 to TRBJ2-1; 13 bases align to TRBD2. Germline loops: CDR1 SGHTA, CDR2 FQGNSA. V shed 6 bases and J 5 bases; nucleotides not matched to a gene: 10. There are 17 residues in the CDR3.

The rearrangement joins TRBV19 to TRBJ1-4, with D hard to call. With 3 bases removed from V and 4 bases from J, the gap between germline ends came to 6 bases. The CDR3 is 13 amino acids. The V gene's germline CDR1 is LNHDA and CDR2 SQIVND (reference sequence). The CDR3, as DNA: TGTGCCAGTAGTATCCTGAGTAATGAAAAACTGTTTTTT. This encodes CASSILSNEKLFF.